The 25 T cell receptor beta chains listed next were all sequenced from one sample in a study of Ad26.COV2.S vaccination and SARS-CoV-2 variants listed by TCRdb under 2021. Receptor libraries were prepared by the immunoSEQ multiplex PCR assay. Sourced from immuneACCESS, this table was stored by TCRdb with only in-frame sequences that have V and J called. A share of the clones is absent; for the studies checked, an unresolved V gene accounts for under half, and the remainder has no known explanation. The sample contains roughly 410,000 clones, 83% of them found a single time. The ten most abundant clones make up about 8% of the sample. The treatment or condition label, as the study defines it: some 20 received Ad26.COV2.S at low or high dose, single or two shots; 5 received placebo; per-sample allocation not given. For vaccine and placebo recipients, repertoires were sequenced using samples collected on day 63 after the first injection.

This specimen consisted of peripheral blood, obtained in a trial of Ad26.COV2.S vaccine versus placebo. The receptors were sampled from a person between 18 and 65 years old who received the Ad26.COV2.S COVID-19 vaccine or a placebo.

CDR3 region: CASSTGHLYTQYF. CDR3 sequence (DNA): TGTGCCAGCAGCACGGGACACTTATATACGCAGTATTTT. The chain joins TRBV12-3 or TRBV12-4 to TRBJ2-3; a possible D gene is TRBD1 (6 bases). Trimming left V 6 bases short and J 7 bases short, with 14 bases between. The CDR3 has 13 amino acids.

This chain joins TRBV3-1 (or the pseudogene TRBV3-2) and TRBJ2-1; D may correspond to TRBD1 or TRBD2 (6 bases each). Germline CDR1 LGHDT, CDR2 YNNKEL (reference sequence). V shed 0 bases and J shed 5 bases, with 11 bases lying between them. This CDR3 contains 15 residues. The CDR3 DNA follows: TGTGCCAGCAGCCAAGATGGGGGGCTCAACAATGAGCAGTTCTTC. It specifies CASSQDGGLNNEQFF.

V usage is TRBV7-2 and J usage is TRBJ2-3, with 15 bases fitting TRBD2. After removal of 0 bases from V and 6 bases from J, the junction contained 4 bases not matched to a gene. This CDR3 spans 17 amino acids. CDR1 is SGHTA, CDR2 FQGNSA, per germline. In nucleotides, the CDR3 is TGTGCCAGCAGCTTAGCCGGACTAGCGGGGGGGCCTGATACGCAGTATTTT. Amino acid sequence: CASSLAGLAGGPDTQYF.

The CDR3 loop is CASSLAGYQPQHF. CDR3 DNA sequence: TGCGCCAGCAGCTTGGCAGGTTATCAGCCCCAGCATTTT. This chain connects TRBV5-1 to TRBJ1-5; D ambiguous. Trimming pared 0 bases from V and 5 bases from J, leaving 6 bases between. Per the germline V gene, CDR1 is SGHRS and CDR2 is YFSETQ. The CDR3 loop spans 13 amino acids. Full variable domain (rest looked up from reference TRBV5-1 and TRBJ1-5): KAGVTQTPRYLIKTRGQQVTLSCSPISGHRSVSWYQQTPGQGLQFLFEYFSETQRNKGNFPGRFSGRQFSNSRSEMNVSTLELGDSALYLCASSLAGYQPQHFGDGTRLSIL.

This clone appeared a few times. The V call is TRBV4-1, the J call TRBJ1-6; D is ambiguous. This CDR3 has 15 amino acids. The germline V gene has CDR1 MGHRA and CDR2 YSYEKL. The ends were cut back, 5 bases at V and 3 bases at J, with 11 bases in the middle. This chain's CDR3 is CASSDSWDYNSPLHF. The CDR3 DNA sequence: TGCGCCAGCAGCGACTCATGGGACTATAATTCACCCCTCCACTTT.

The CDR3 region has the DNA TGTGCCAGCAGCCAAGTGGGGGCCAGCTCCTACGAGCAGTACTTC. The encoded protein is CASSQVGASSYEQYF. The gene calls are TRBV3-1 (or the pseudogene TRBV3-2) and TRBJ2-7, with D tentatively TRBD1 (6 bases). V dropped 1 base and J dropped 0 bases, with 10 bases sitting between them. Germline V CDR1 and CDR2: LGHDT, YNNKEL (reference sequence). The CDR3 contains 15 residues.

The chain has TRBV12-3 or TRBV12-4 and TRBJ2-1; D possibly corresponds to TRBD1 (6 bases). This CDR3 is built from 13 residues. Deletions cut 10 bases from V and 5 bases from J, with 15 bases between. The CDR3 DNA follows: TGTGCCACCCTGAGAAGGGGGAACAATGAGCAGTTCTTC. Translating gives CATLRRGNNEQFF.

Comments on this clone: The same CDR3 arises from other DNA sequences in this sample as well. The chain uses TRBV5-1 and TRBJ2-7; 7 positions agree with TRBD2. Germline values: CDR1 SGHRS, CDR2 YFSETQ. Losses at the gene ends were 5 bases for V and 7 bases for J; bases not matched to a gene: 3. The length of the CDR3 is 11 residues. CDR3 in DNA: TGCGCCAGCAGGCTCGGGGGGGAGCAGTACTTC. Its translation is CASRLGGEQYF. Variable domain in full (rest from reference TRBV5-1 and TRBJ2-7): KAGVTQTPRYLIKTRGQQVTLSCSPISGHRSVSWYQQTPGQGLQFLFEYFSETQRNKGNFPGRFSGRQFSNSRSEMNVSTLELGDSALYLCASRLGGEQYFGPGTRLTVT.

V usage is TRBV5-6 and J usage is TRBJ2-7; TRBD1 might be the D (5 bases). The CDR3 extends over 14 amino acids. Germline CDR1 SGHDT, CDR2 YYEEEE. V lost 0 bases, J lost 2 bases, and 9 bases lay in between. The CDR3 DNA reads TGTGCCAGCAGCTTGGGGGGCGGAACCTACGAGCAGTACTTC. Translation: CASSLGGGTYEQYF.

The chain links TRBV11-1 to TRBJ2-7; tentative D call: TRBD2 (5 bases). Germline CDR1 reads SGHAT; CDR2 reads FQDESV (reference sequence). The length of the CDR3 is 14 residues. The ends were cut back, 4 bases at V and 0 bases at J, with 10 bases in the middle. The CDR3 loop reads CASSWKRYSYEQYF. The CDR3 nucleotides are TGTGCCAGCAGCTGGAAGCGGTACTCCTACGAGCAGTACTTC.

The J gene is TRBJ1-1, the V gene TRBV7-2; TRBD1 matches 10 bases. Germline CDR1 and CDR2: SGHTA and FQGNSA. The CDR3 extends over 16 amino acids. V was pared by 5 bases and J by 6 bases, with 12 bases of the junction left unmatched. CDR3 nucleotide sequence: TGTGCCAGCAGCAGACGACCGGGACAGGGGATCGCTGAAGCTTTCTTT. As protein: CASSRRPGQGIAEAFF.

The J gene is TRBJ1-2, the V gene TRBV27, with D maybe TRBD1 (5 bases). Germline assignment: CDR1 MNHEY and CDR2 SMNVEV (reference sequence). The CDR3 totals 14 residues. V lost 5 bases and J lost 6, with 16 bases in between. The CDR3, as DNA: TGTGCCAGCAGTCTTCTCAGAGGGGCCAATGGCTACACCTTC. It yields the protein CASSLLRGANGYTF.

This clone was counted only a few times. The chain is built from TRBV6-4 and TRBJ2-2; D is unresolved. Germline loops: CDR1 MRHNA, CDR2 SNTAGT. The CDR3 totals 13 residues. V shed 3 bases and J shed 1 base, with 3 bases lying between them. CDR3 loop: CASSEENTGELFF. In nucleotides, the CDR3 is TGTGCCAGCAGTGAGGAGAACACCGGGGAGCTGTTTTTT.

The genes are TRBV18 and TRBJ1-1; tentatively, D is TRBD1 (5 bases). In germline, CDR1 is KGHSH, CDR2 LQKENI. This CDR3 region has 13 residues. Trimming took 6 bases from V and 5 from J, leaving 13 bases between them. For the CDR3, the DNA is TGTGCCAGCTCTTCTGGGACGGATACTGAAGCTTTCTTT. Translated, it gives CASSSGTDTEAFF.

This chain joins TRBV7-3 and TRBJ2-1, with 9 bases aligning to TRBD1. The germline CDR1 and CDR2 sequences are SGHTA and FQGTGA. The CDR3 loop spans 13 amino acids. Trimming cost V 6 bases and J 8 bases; bases outside gene matches: 5. The CDR3 nucleotides are TGTGCCAGCAGGGGGACAGGGATCGATGAGCAGTTCTTC. Its translation: CASRGTGIDEQFF.

This chain uses TRBV9 with TRBJ1-4; D is possibly TRBD1 (6 bases). Germline CDR1 and CDR2: SGDLS and YYNGEE. This CDR3 has 15 amino acids. V was cut by 0 bases and J by 8 bases, with 14 bases left in between. The CDR3 DNA reads as TGTGCCAGCAGCGTAGCAGTGGGGGCGGGGGAAAAACTGTTTTTT. It yields the protein CASSVAVGAGEKLFF. The variable domain in full, with the rest retrieved from reference TRBV9 and TRBJ1-4, is DSGVTQTPKHLITATGQRVTLRCSPRSGDLSVYWYQQSLDQGLQFLIQYYNGEERAKGNILERFSAQQFPDLHSELNLSSLELGDSALYFCASSVAVGAGEKLFFGSGTQLSVL.

The genes are TRBV7-9 and TRBJ1-4; D not resolved. The CDR3 covers 13 residues. Germline CDR1 SEHNR, CDR2 FQNEAQ (reference sequence). Trimming left V 4 bases short and J 8 bases short, with 11 bases between. CDR3 residues: CASSYDRSEKLFF. CDR3 in DNA: TGTGCCAGCAGCTATGACCGCAGCGAAAAACTGTTTTTT.

The chain carries TRBV7-9 and TRBJ2-3; the D gene could be TRBD1 or TRBD2 (6 bases each). The CDR3 consists of 14 residues. V dropped 1 base and J dropped 5 bases, with 10 bases sitting between them. CDR1 is SEHNR and CDR2 is FQNEAQ in the germline V gene (reference sequence). Here the CDR3 DNA reads TGTGCCAGCAGCTTAGAAGGAGGGGGAGATACGCAGTATTTT. This translates into CASSLEGGGDTQYF.

The chain recombines TRBV7-9 with TRBJ1-1, with D maybe TRBD1 (5 bases). Trimming cost V 1 base and J 5 bases, with 11 bases left between them. CDR3 length: 14 residues. Germline V gene data show CDR1 as SEHNR and CDR2 as FQNEAQ (reference sequence). CDR3 sequence reads: CASSLGGARTEAFF. The CDR3 coding sequence is TGTGCCAGCAGCTTAGGAGGGGCGCGGACTGAAGCTTTCTTT. Supplemented by reference TRBV7-9 and TRBJ1-1, the full variable domain reads DTGVSQNPRHKITKRGQNVTFRCDPISEHNRLYWYRQTLGQGPEFLTYFQNEAQLEKSRLLSDRFSAERPKGSFSTLEIQRTEQGDSAMYLCASSLGGARTEAFFGQGTRLTVV.

Only one count was recorded for this clone. This chain connects TRBV2 to TRBJ2-2; a weak D match, TRBD2 (6 bases). Trimming pared 0 bases from V and 5 bases from J, leaving 10 bases between. The CDR3 runs to 15 residues. Germline CDR1 SNHLY, CDR2 FYNNEI. CDR3 region: CASSEALAGTGELFF. CDR3 DNA: TGTGCCAGCAGTGAAGCGCTTGCGGGAACCGGGGAGCTGTTTTTT. The full variable domain, rest sourced from reference TRBV2 and TRBJ2-2, is EPEVTQTPSHQVTQMGQEVILRCVPISNHLYFYWYRQILGQKVEFLVSFYNNEISEKSEIFDDQFSVERPDGSNFTLKIRSTKLEDSAMYFCASSEALAGTGELFFGEGSRLTVL.

The genes are TRBV11-3 and TRBJ2-5; D is possibly TRBD1 or TRBD2 (5 bases each). The V gene's germline CDR1 is SGHNT and CDR2 YENEEA. V lost 4 bases and J 9 bases, leaving 15 bases between the germline ends. The CDR3 covers 13 residues. This CDR3 is CASSWGPFRAQYF. In DNA, the CDR3 is TGTGCCAGCAGCTGGGGACCGTTTAGGGCCCAGTACTTC.

This sequence joins TRBV18 and TRBJ1-2; D is unresolved. CDR1 is KGHSH and CDR2 is LQKENI in the germline V gene. This CDR3 has 15 residues. Between the trimmed V and J ends, which lost 3 bases and 4 bases, there was a span of 15 bases. For the CDR3, the DNA is TGTGCCAGCTCACCGCCCGGGTCGGAGGCCTATGGCTACACCTTC. Translated, it gives CASSPPGSEAYGYTF.

V usage is TRBV12-3 or TRBV12-4 and J usage is TRBJ1-6; D is uncertain. Trimming stripped 6 bases from V and 7 bases from J, with 10 bases between. The CDR3 extends over 13 amino acids. Here the CDR3 reads CASRLGGNSPLHF. DNA for the CDR3: TGTGCCAGCAGACTCGGCGGGAATTCACCCCTCCACTTT.

The chain combines TRBV5-4 with TRBJ2-3; 7 nucleotides line up with TRBD2. V was pared by 4 bases and J by 6 bases, with 5 bases of the junction left unmatched. The CDR3 length is 13 residues. Germline V gives CDR1 SGHNT, CDR2 YYREEE (reference sequence). The CDR3 spells CASSMGGTDTQYF. The CDR3 nucleotides are TGTGCCAGCAGCATGGGGGGGACGGATACGCAGTATTTT. The variable domain in full, with the rest retrieved from reference TRBV5-4 and TRBJ2-3, is ETGVTQSPTHLIKTRGQQVTLRCSSQSGHNTVSWYQQALGQGPQFIFQYYREEENGRGNFPPRFSGLQFPNYSSELNVNALELDDSALYLCASSMGGTDTQYFGPGTRLTVL.

The V call is TRBV4-1, the J call TRBJ1-2; no clear D gene. The CDR3 is 15 residues long. Germline V lookup: CDR1 MGHRA, CDR2 YSYEKL. Trimming removed 1 base at V and 5 bases at J, with 14 bases between. CDR3 protein: CASSQVLKGGYGYTF. Written as DNA, the CDR3 is TGCGCCAGCAGCCAAGTACTCAAGGGCGGTTATGGCTACACCTTC.